A selection of T cell receptor beta chains follows, all from one sample in a study of blood T cell repertoires in COVID-19. Generated by immunoSEQ multiplex PCR, the TCRdb table keeps only in-frame clones and is missing some. The sample lists about 290,000 clones, 80% to 90% occurring once. The specimen was peripheral blood. These receptors were collected from a man aged 40-49 years with acute or convalescent COVID-19. The CDR3 runs from the conserved cysteine through the conserved F or W. D genes are given only for firm matches. Where a row states a size, it is once, few, many or the class of an expanded clone; other rows omit it.

j_gene	v_gene	d_gene	abundance	CDR3nt	CDR3aa
TRBJ2-1	TRBV28	TRBD2	NA	TGTGCCAGCACCGTTTCTAGCGGGGGGCGGTGGAATGAGCAGTTCTTC	CASTVSSGGRWNEQFF
TRBJ2-1	TRBV12-5	NA	NA	TGTGCTAGTGGTTTGGTACGGGGCCAGGGGCCCTACAATGAGCAGTTCTTC	CASGLVRGQGPYNEQFF
TRBJ1-2	TRBV2	NA	NA	TGTGCCAGCACCCCAAGTGACAGATTCTTTGGCTACACCTTC	CASTPSDRFFGYTF
TRBJ1-2	TRBV14	NA	once	TGTGCCAGCAGCCAAGACAGGAACTATGGCTACACCTTC	CASSQDRNYGYTF
TRBJ1-2	TRBV19	NA	NA	TGTGCCAGTAGTAAGGACGGCCGGGGATATGGCTACACCTTC	CASSKDGRGYGYTF
TRBJ1-1	TRBV4-2	NA	once	TGTGCCAGCAGCCAAGCTTTTGGCCGGGGTAACACTGAAGCTTTCTTT	CASSQAFGRGNTEAFF
TRBJ1-4	TRBV5-1	NA	NA	TGCGCCAGCAGCTTGACGCCTCAACCACTGGCAACTAATGAAAAACTGTTTTTT	CASSLTPQPLATNEKLFF
TRBJ2-7	TRBV6-6	NA	NA	TGTGCCAGCAGCGATAGGGGGGGATACGAGCAGTACTTC	CASSDRGGYEQYF
TRBJ1-1	TRBV7-6	TRBD1	NA	TGTGCCAGCAGCGCGACAGGGGGGGTGACCACTGAAGCTTTCTTT	CASSATGGVTTEAFF
TRBJ2-1	TRBV5-1	TRBD2	NA	TGCGCCAGCAGCTCGGCTAGCGGGGGTGGGAATGAGCAGTTCTTC	CASSSASGGGNEQFF
TRBJ2-1	TRBV5-1	TRBD2	NA	TGCGCCAGCACCGCCTTTCTTAGCGGGGGGTACAATGAGCAGTTCTTC	CASTAFLSGGYNEQFF
TRBJ1-4	TRBV12-3/TRBV12-4	TRBD1	NA	TGTGCCAGCAGCAGAACAGGGGTAGAAAAACTGTTTTTT	CASSRTGVEKLFF
TRBJ2-1	TRBV3-1/TRBV3-2	NA	NA	TGTGCCAGCAGCCAAGGTGCAGGGGTTAGCAATGAGCAGTTCTTC	CASSQGAGVSNEQFF
TRBJ1-3	TRBV28	NA	NA	TGTGCCAGCAGTTTTGGGGGGACTGGAAACACCATATATTTT	CASSFGGTGNTIYF
TRBJ1-2	TRBV14	NA	NA	TGTGCCAGCAGCCCCGGACAGAACTATGGCTACACCTTC	CASSPGQNYGYTF
TRBJ1-2	TRBV19	TRBD1	NA	TGTGCCAGTAGTCTTAAACAGGGGACGTATGGCTACACCTTC	CASSLKQGTYGYTF
TRBJ2-7	TRBV6-2/TRBV6-3	NA	NA	TGTGCCAGCAGTTGGTACGACAAGGGTGGGGCCGAGCAGTACTTC	CASSWYDKGGAEQYF
TRBJ2-7	TRBV2	TRBD1	NA	TGTGCCAGCAGTCGGGACAGTAATTACGAGCAGTACTTC	CASSRDSNYEQYF
TRBJ2-2	TRBV4-2	NA	NA	TGTGCCAGCAGCCAAGAGAGATCGGGGAGTAACGGGGAGCTGTTTTTT	CASSQERSGSNGELFF
TRBJ1-1	TRBV19	NA	NA	TGTGCCAGTAGTATCCTAGGGGTGACTGAAGCTTTCTTT	CASSILGVTEAFF
TRBJ1-6	TRBV5-8	NA	NA	TGTGCCAGCAGCTACCAACTACAGGGTATATCCTATAATTCACCCCTCCACTTT	CASSYQLQGISYNSPLHF
TRBJ2-1	TRBV12-5	TRBD1	NA	TGTGCTAGTGGTTTGGATCCGGGACAGGGGGGGAATGAGCAGTTCTTC	CASGLDPGQGGNEQFF
TRBJ1-6	TRBV30	NA	once	TGTGCCTGGAAAGGCAGGAATTCACCCCTCCACTTT	CAWKGRNSPLHF
TRBJ1-2	TRBV5-4	NA	NA	TGTGCCAGCAGCTTGCGAGGGAACTATGGCTACACCTTC	CASSLRGNYGYTF
TRBJ1-3	TRBV10-3	NA	NA	TGTGCCATCAGTGAAGCAGGGTTAGACACCATATATTTT	CAISEAGLDTIYF
TRBJ1-4	TRBV20-1	TRBD1	NA	TGCAGTGCTAGTGGACCAGGGGGCGGTGAAAAACTGTTTTTT	CSASGPGGGEKLFF
TRBJ2-7	TRBV14	TRBD1	once	TGTGCCAGCAGCCAAGGGACAGGAACCTACGAGCAGTACTTC	CASSQGTGTYEQYF
TRBJ2-2	TRBV30	TRBD1	NA	TGTGCCTGGACAACAGGGGGCACCGGGGAGCTGTTTTTT	CAWTTGGTGELFF
TRBJ2-7	TRBV2	NA	few	TGTGCCAGCAAGAGTACTTACGAGCAGTACTTC	CASKSTYEQYF
TRBJ1-4	TRBV7-9	NA	NA	TGTGCCAGCAGCTTAGCGTCGGGGGGCAGTGAAAAACTGTTTTTT	CASSLASGGSEKLFF
TRBJ1-2	TRBV2	NA	NA	TGTGCCAGCAGATATACCGGTAACTATGGCTACACCTTC	CASRYTGNYGYTF
TRBJ2-7	TRBV7-2	TRBD2	NA	TGTGCCAGCAGCTTAGCGGGCGGGGGTGGCTACGAGCAGTACTTC	CASSLAGGGGYEQYF
TRBJ2-7	TRBV10-1	TRBD1	NA	TGCGCCAGCAGTGAAACAGGGGCCGTTCCCGAGCAGTACTTC	CASSETGAVPEQYF
TRBJ1-2	TRBV10-3	NA	NA	TGTGCCATCAGTGAGTCGCGGGGGGGGAGCGGCTATGGCTACACCTTC	CAISESRGGSGYGYTF
TRBJ2-2	TRBV6-2/TRBV6-3	NA	few	TGTGCCAGCAGTTACCGAGTCCCCCGGAGCGGCACCGGGGAGCTGTTTTTT	CASSYRVPRSGTGELFF
TRBJ1-5	TRBV2	NA	NA	TGTGCCAGCAGTAACAGGGTTGGCGGTCAGCCCCAGCATTTT	CASSNRVGGQPQHF
TRBJ2-1	TRBV5-6	NA	NA	TGTGCCAGCAGCTCTAGCGCTTCAACCCCTCGAAATGAGCAGTTCTTC	CASSSSASTPRNEQFF
TRBJ2-6	TRBV30	TRBD2	NA	TGTGCCTGGAGTGTACGGAGGACTAGCTCTGGGGCCAACGTCCTGACTTTC	CAWSVRRTSSGANVLTF
TRBJ1-4	TRBV7-8	TRBD1	NA	TGTGCCAGCAGCCCCTTGGGACAGCCTACTAATGAAAAACTGTTTTTT	CASSPLGQPTNEKLFF
TRBJ2-1	TRBV29-1	TRBD2	NA	TGCAGCGTGAAACCTTTGCGAGCGGGGGTCAACAATGAGCAGTTCTTC	CSVKPLRAGVNNEQFF
TRBJ1-1	TRBV3-1/TRBV3-2	TRBD1	NA	TGTGCCAGCAGCCAAATGGGGGCGACAGGGGCAGCTTTCTTT	CASSQMGATGAAFF
TRBJ1-2	TRBV5-1	NA	few	TGCGCCAGCAGTGATGGGGCCCTCTCCTATGGCTACACCTTC	CASSDGALSYGYTF